Below, 27 T cell receptor beta chains from the same sample are listed, as sequenced in a study of cytomegalovirus exposure and HLA in healthy donors. It was with 60 Vbeta and 13 Jbeta primers that the PCR ran. This table comes from immunoSEQ multiplex PCR, and its TCRdb copy is limited to in-frame clones, with some not included. This table has 250,000 to 350,000 clones, 86% appearing once. Sequencing was performed on PBMCs. These receptors came from a man aged 35-49 years in good health and CMV-seropositive.

This chain uses TRBV7-9 with TRBJ2-1; 9 nucleotides align to TRBD2. The CDR3 sequence is 15 residues long. Germline trimming cut 5 bases from V and 5 bases from J; bases unmatched to any gene: 7. Germline V gene data show CDR1 as SEHNR and CDR2 as FQNEAQ (reference sequence). The CDR3 sequence is CASSQTSGRDNEQFF. The CDR3 nucleotides are TGTGCCAGCAGCCAGACTAGCGGAAGGGACAATGAGCAGTTCTTC.

The chain employs TRBV28 and TRBJ2-5; 7 bases match TRBD1. Trimming cost V 6 bases and J 5 bases; bases outside gene matches: 6. Germline V gene sequence: CDR1 MDHEN, CDR2 SYDVKM. This CDR3 contains 13 residues. The CDR3: CASRTGVVETQYF. The CDR3 DNA is TGTGCCAGCAGAACAGGGGTCGTGGAGACCCAGTACTTC.

The chain has TRBV7-9 and TRBJ2-1; weak D call: TRBD2 (5 bases). The germline gives CDR1 SEHNR, CDR2 FQNEAQ (reference sequence). The CDR3 sequence is 12 residues long. Trimming removed 2 bases at V and 8 bases at J, with 7 bases between. The CDR3 sequence is CASSLSGDEQFF. As DNA, the CDR3 is TGTGCCAGCAGCTTAAGCGGAGATGAGCAGTTCTTC.

This clone was counted between two and nine times. The J gene is TRBJ2-1, the V gene TRBV7-3, with TRBD2 identical over 7 bases. V dropped 5 bases and J dropped 9; count of bases not matched to a gene: 7. The CDR3 has 13 amino acids. CDR1 and CDR2 (germline): SGHTA, FQGTGA. This chain's CDR3 is CASSVTSVGEQFF. The CDR3 nucleotides read TGTGCCAGCAGCGTTACTAGCGTTGGTGAGCAGTTCTTC.

The gene calls are TRBV6-5 and TRBJ2-1; no definite D call. The germline V gene has CDR1 MNHEY and CDR2 SVGAGI. The V and J ends lost 2 bases and 5 bases respectively, with 10 bases between them. This CDR3 spans 14 amino acids. CDR3 sequence (DNA): TGTGCCAGCAGTTACGGCCTCTCAAACAATGAGCAGTTCTTC. Amino acid sequence: CASSYGLSNNEQFF.

The genes are TRBV11-2 and TRBJ1-5, with a possible D match to TRBD1 (5 bases). Germline CDR1 is SGHAT and CDR2 is FQNNGV. CDR3 length: 15 residues. The V and J ends lost 0 bases and 4 bases respectively, with 10 bases between them. CDR3 loop: CASSLDVGTNQPQHF. The CDR3 DNA sequence: TGTGCCAGCAGCTTAGATGTGGGGACTAATCAGCCCCAGCATTTT.

In this sample, this clone turned up a few times. The chain is built from TRBV29-1 and TRBJ2-7, with 11 bases aligning to TRBD1. J lost 6 bases, V lost 8 bases, and 9 bases had no gene match. Per the germline V gene, CDR1 is SQVTM and CDR2 is ANQGSEA. The CDR3 runs 13 residues. The CDR3 coding sequence is TGCAGCCATGAAACCGGGACAGGGGGCGAGCAGTACTTC. Its protein is CSHETGTGGEQYF.

The chain combines TRBV7-3 with TRBJ2-3; 10 nucleotides line up with TRBD2. CDR3 length: 15 residues. CDR1 and CDR2 (germline): SGHTA, FQGTGA. Losses at the gene ends were 2 bases for V and 4 bases for J; bases not matched to a gene: 3. CDR3: CASSLLAGDPDTQYF. Written as DNA, the CDR3 is TGTGCCAGCAGCTTACTAGCGGGAGACCCAGATACGCAGTATTTT.

The chain uses TRBV5-4 and TRBJ2-2, with TRBD1 matching over 12 bases. Germline values: CDR1 SGHNT, CDR2 YYREEE (reference sequence). This CDR3 is built from 15 residues. V lost 4 bases, J lost 6 bases, and 4 bases stayed unmatched. CDR3 region: CASSGDRGHAGELFF. The DNA of the CDR3 is TGTGCCAGCAGCGGGGACAGGGGGCACGCCGGGGAGCTGTTTTTT.

The chain joins TRBV5-8 to TRBJ2-1; TRBD2 might be the D (5 bases). Germline loops: CDR1 SGHTS, CDR2 YDEGEE. Trimming stripped 1 base from V and 4 bases from J, with 15 bases between. The CDR3 is 16 amino acids. The DNA for the CDR3 is TGTGCCAGCAGCTTGTTAGGTGGGAGTCAGTACAATGAGCAGTTCTTC. Encoded protein: CASSLLGGSQYNEQFF.

This clone was recorded once. V is TRBV28 and J is TRBJ2-3; D might be TRBD2 (6 bases). The CDR3 totals 15 residues. Trimming removed 4 bases at V and 3 bases at J, with 14 bases between. CDR1 is MDHEN, CDR2 SYDVKM, per germline. The CDR3 is CASSSPGLWTDTQYF. The CDR3 nucleotides are TGTGCCAGCAGTTCCCCGGGACTTTGGACAGATACGCAGTATTTT.

The V gene is TRBV5-8, the J gene TRBJ2-4; D remains unclear. CDR1 SGHTS and CDR2 YDEGEE come from the germline V gene. Between the trimmed V and J ends, which lost 4 bases and 0 bases, there was a span of 8 bases. There are 14 residues in the CDR3. The CDR3 spells CASSLRIAKNIQYF. In nucleotides, the CDR3 is TGTGCCAGCAGCCTTAGAATAGCCAAAAACATTCAGTACTTC.

Concerning this clone itself: The same CDR3 also results from other DNA sequences found in this sample. This sequence joins TRBV5-1 and TRBJ1-2; 7 nucleotides agree with TRBD1. Trimming at V came to 4 bases and at J to 2 bases, leaving 5 bases not matched to a gene. This CDR3 is built from 14 residues. The germline V gene has CDR1 SGHRS and CDR2 YFSETQ. In nucleotides, the CDR3 is TGCGCCAGCAGCCCGGAGGGACAGAACTATGGCTACACCTTC. It specifies CASSPEGQNYGYTF.

As regards this clone: Distinct nucleotide sequences in the sample also encode this CDR3. The chain joins TRBV5-1 to TRBJ2-2; TRBD2 aligns across 7 bases. V lost 0 bases, J lost 2 bases, and 4 bases stayed unmatched. Germline assignment: CDR1 SGHRS and CDR2 YFSETQ. The CDR3 length is 16 residues. The CDR3 protein is CASSLVAGANTGELFF. The DNA for the CDR3 is TGCGCCAGCAGCTTGGTTGCGGGAGCCAACACCGGGGAGCTGTTTTTT.

Of note for this clone: A junction boundary mismatches the germline segment, possibly from a read error. The genes are TRBV28 and TRBJ2-5, with TRBD2 matching over 8 bases. The CDR3 is 13 amino acids. Germline CDR1 is MDHEN and CDR2 is SYDVKM. For the CDR3, the DNA is TGTGCCAGCAGTTTCGGGGGGGAAGAGGCCCAGTACTTC. Translating it yields CASSFGGEEAQYF.

The rearrangement joins TRBV7-2 to TRBJ2-4, with D maybe TRBD2 (6 bases). The CDR3 extends over 17 amino acids. V was trimmed by 6 bases and J by 7 bases, leaving 25 bases between them. The germline gives CDR1 SGHTA, CDR2 FQGNSA. The CDR3 nucleotides read TGTGCCAGCAGTCCTAGTGGGGTTAGCGGAGGAAGTAACATTCAGTACTTC. Translating it yields CASSPSGVSGGSNIQYF.

In DNA, the CDR3 is TGTGCCAGCATAAAACCCCGGACTAGCGGCTACGAGCAGTACTTC. Translated: CASIKPRTSGYEQYF. The J gene is TRBJ2-7, the V gene TRBV2; 10 nucleotides agree with TRBD2. V was clipped by 7 bases and J by 3 bases; unmatched bases: 9. The CDR3 runs 15 residues. Germline lookup yields CDR1 SNHLY and CDR2 FYNNEI.

This chain uses TRBV27 with TRBJ2-7, with 9 bases that match TRBD2. CDR1 is MNHEY, CDR2 SMNVEV, per germline (reference sequence). The CDR3 is 14 residues long. V was clipped by 6 bases and J by 4 bases; unmatched bases: 7. The CDR3 coding sequence is TGTGCCAGCAGCGAGACTAGCGGAATGTACGAGCAGTACTTC. As protein: CASSETSGMYEQYF.

This clone was detected once. This chain links TRBV4-1 with TRBJ2-2; 7 positions agree with TRBD1. Germline V gives CDR1 MGHRA, CDR2 YSYEKL. J gave up 7 bases and V 4 bases, and 9 bases lay outside the gene matches. The CDR3 is 15 amino acids. CDR3 DNA sequence: TGCGCCAGCAGCCGAATAGACAGGGCCGGCGGGGAGCTGTTTTTT. Its protein product is CASSRIDRAGGELFF.

The chain recombines TRBV9 with TRBJ1-2; 7 bases map to TRBD1. From germline, CDR1 is SGDLS and CDR2 YYNGEE. The CDR3 runs 15 residues. V gave up 0 bases and J gave up 2 bases; unmatched junction bases: 4. The CDR3 is CASSVAGGANYGYTF. The CDR3 DNA follows: TGTGCCAGCAGCGTAGCAGGGGGTGCCAACTATGGCTACACCTTC.

This clone was observed once. This chain connects TRBV19 to TRBJ2-4, with D perhaps TRBD2 (6 bases). Germline values: CDR1 LNHDA, CDR2 SQIVND (reference sequence). This CDR3 spans 15 amino acids. Trimming shortened V by 5 bases and J by 1 base, and 12 bases separated the two germline ends. CDR3 protein: CASSHGGWAKNIQYF. For the CDR3, the DNA is TGTGCCAGTAGTCATGGGGGGTGGGCCAAAAACATTCAGTACTTC.

The chain joins TRBV6-5 to TRBJ2-5; D ambiguous. V was clipped by 0 bases and J by 4 bases, with 6 bases between them. The CDR3 covers 13 residues. CDR1 MNHEY and CDR2 SVGAGI come from the germline V gene. The CDR3 coding sequence is TGTGCCAGCAGTTACTCGAGATTAGAGACCCAGTACTTC. This encodes CASSYSRLETQYF.

The J gene is TRBJ2-1, the V gene TRBV5-4; maybe TRBD1 (6 bases). CDR1 is SGHNT, CDR2 YYREEE, per germline (reference sequence). V was trimmed by 1 base and J by 9 bases, leaving 17 bases between them. This CDR3 is 15 amino acids long. The CDR3 is CASSLLRQGISEQFF. In DNA, the CDR3 is TGTGCCAGCAGCTTGCTTCGGCAGGGGATCAGTGAGCAGTTCTTC.

The chain is built from TRBV11-2 and TRBJ2-2, with D perhaps matching TRBD1 (5 bases). This CDR3 comprises 16 residues. Germline lookup yields CDR1 SGHAT and CDR2 FQNNGV. The germline V and J ends were trimmed by 4 bases and 1 base, with 13 bases remaining between them. The DNA for the CDR3 is TGTGCCAGCAGCTCCTCCCATACAGGGAACACCGGGGAGCTGTTTTTT. It specifies CASSSSHTGNTGELFF.

The chain combines TRBV28 with TRBJ2-7; no clear D gene. The CDR3 runs to 14 residues. Trimming took 3 bases from V and 1 from J, leaving 10 bases between them. Per the germline V gene, CDR1 is MDHEN and CDR2 is SYDVKM. The DNA of the CDR3 is TGTGCCAGCAGTTTGCCAACAGCTTCCTACGAGCAGTACTTC. Translation: CASSLPTASYEQYF.

The CDR3 loop is CASSINRAYTEAFF. CDR3 nucleotides: TGTGCCAGTAGTATAAACAGGGCGTACACTGAAGCTTTCTTT. This chain uses TRBV19 with TRBJ1-1; D perhaps matches TRBD1 (6 bases). The germline V and J ends were trimmed by 2 bases and 3 bases, with 10 bases remaining between them. The CDR3 length is 14 residues. Per the germline V gene, CDR1 is LNHDA and CDR2 is SQIVND (reference sequence).

CDR3 amino acids: CASSSAPGAKIRLTDTQYF. For the CDR3, the DNA is TGTGCCAGCAGCTCCGCTCCGGGTGCCAAAATTAGGCTCACAGATACGCAGTATTTT. This chain joins TRBV5-6 and TRBJ2-3; D ambiguous. Germline V gives CDR1 SGHDT, CDR2 YYEEEE. This CDR3 has 19 amino acids. V lost 3 bases to trimming and J lost 2 bases, with 25 bases between them.